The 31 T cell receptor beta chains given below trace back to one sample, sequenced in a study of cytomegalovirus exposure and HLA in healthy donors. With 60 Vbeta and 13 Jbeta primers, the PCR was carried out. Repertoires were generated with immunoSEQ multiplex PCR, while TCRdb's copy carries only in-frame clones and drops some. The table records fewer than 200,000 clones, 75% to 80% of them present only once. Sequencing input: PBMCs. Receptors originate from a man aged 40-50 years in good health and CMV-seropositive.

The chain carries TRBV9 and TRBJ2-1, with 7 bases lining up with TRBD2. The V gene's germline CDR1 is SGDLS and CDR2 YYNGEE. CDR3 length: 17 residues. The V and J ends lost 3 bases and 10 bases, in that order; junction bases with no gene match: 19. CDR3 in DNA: TGTGCCAGCAGCGCAGGGAGACTAGCCTGGGGGATCAACGAGCAGTTCTTC. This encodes CASSAGRLAWGINEQFF.

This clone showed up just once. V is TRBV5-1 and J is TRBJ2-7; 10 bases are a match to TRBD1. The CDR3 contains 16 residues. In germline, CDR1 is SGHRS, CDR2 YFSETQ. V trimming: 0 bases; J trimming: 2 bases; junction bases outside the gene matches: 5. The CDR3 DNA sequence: TGCGCCAGCAGCTTGGCCCCGGGACAGGGGACCTACGAGCAGTACTTC. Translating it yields CASSLAPGQGTYEQYF.

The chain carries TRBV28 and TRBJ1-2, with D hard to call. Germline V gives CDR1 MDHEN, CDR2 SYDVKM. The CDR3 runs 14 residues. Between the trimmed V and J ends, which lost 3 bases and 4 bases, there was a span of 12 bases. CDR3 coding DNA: TGTGCCAGCAGTTTGATTCGGTCGGGCTATGGCTACACCTTC. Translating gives CASSLIRSGYGYTF.

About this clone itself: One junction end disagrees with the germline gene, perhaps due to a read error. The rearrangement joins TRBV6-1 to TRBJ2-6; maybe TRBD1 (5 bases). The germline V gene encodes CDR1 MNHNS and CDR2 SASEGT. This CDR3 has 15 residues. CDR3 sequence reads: CASSEAPPGANGLTF. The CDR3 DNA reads TGTGCCAGCAGTGAAGCCCCCCCTGGGGCCAACGGCCTGACTTTC.

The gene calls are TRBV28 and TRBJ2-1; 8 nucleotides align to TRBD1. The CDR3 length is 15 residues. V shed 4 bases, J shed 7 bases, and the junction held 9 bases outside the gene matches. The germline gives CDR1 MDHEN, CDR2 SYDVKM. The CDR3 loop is CASSSGGAGSNEQFF. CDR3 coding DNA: TGTGCCAGCAGTTCAGGGGGCGCGGGGTCAAATGAGCAGTTCTTC.

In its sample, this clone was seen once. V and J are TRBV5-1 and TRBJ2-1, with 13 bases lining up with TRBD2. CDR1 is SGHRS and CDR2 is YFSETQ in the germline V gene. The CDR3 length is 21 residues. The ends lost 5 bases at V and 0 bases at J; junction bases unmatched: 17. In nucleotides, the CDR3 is TGCGCCAGCAGTGGTTCCCTTAGGACTAGCGGGAGCCGGAGCTCCTACAATGAGCAGTTCTTC. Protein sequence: CASSGSLRTSGSRSSYNEQFF.

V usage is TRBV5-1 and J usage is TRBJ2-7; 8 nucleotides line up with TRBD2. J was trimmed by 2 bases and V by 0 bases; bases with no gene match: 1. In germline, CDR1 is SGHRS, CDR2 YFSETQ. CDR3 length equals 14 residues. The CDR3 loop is CASSLAGRAYEQYF. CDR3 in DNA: TGCGCCAGCAGCTTGGCCGGGAGGGCCTACGAGCAGTACTTC.

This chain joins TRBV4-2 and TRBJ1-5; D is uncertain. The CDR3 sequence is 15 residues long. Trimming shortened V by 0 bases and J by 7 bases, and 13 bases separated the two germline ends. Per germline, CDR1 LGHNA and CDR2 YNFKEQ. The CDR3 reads CASSQEKGAGQPQHF. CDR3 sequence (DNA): TGTGCCAGCAGCCAAGAAAAGGGTGCGGGGCAGCCCCAGCATTTT.

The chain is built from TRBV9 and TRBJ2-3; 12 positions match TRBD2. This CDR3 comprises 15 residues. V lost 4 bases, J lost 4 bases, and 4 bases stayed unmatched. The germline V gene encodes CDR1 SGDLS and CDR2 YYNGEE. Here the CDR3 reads CASSSSGRASDTQYF. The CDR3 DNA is TGTGCCAGCAGCTCTAGCGGGAGGGCCTCAGATACGCAGTATTTT.

The CDR3 DNA is TGTGCCAGCAGCTGGACTGAGCGGCACAATGAGCAGTTCTTC. As protein: CASSWTERHNEQFF. The genes are TRBV11-2 and TRBJ2-1, with D possibly TRBD2 on 5 matching bases. The CDR3 loop spans 14 amino acids. Germline CDR1 SGHAT, CDR2 FQNNGV. V was cut by 4 bases and J by 5 bases, with 12 bases left in between. Full variable domain (outside the CDR3, taken from reference TRBV11-2 and TRBJ2-1): EAGVAQSPRYKIIEKRQSVAFWCNPISGHATLYWYQQILGQGPKLLIQFQNNGVVDDSQLPKDRFSAERLKGVDSTLKIQPAKLEDSAVYLCASSWTERHNEQFFGPGTRLTVL.

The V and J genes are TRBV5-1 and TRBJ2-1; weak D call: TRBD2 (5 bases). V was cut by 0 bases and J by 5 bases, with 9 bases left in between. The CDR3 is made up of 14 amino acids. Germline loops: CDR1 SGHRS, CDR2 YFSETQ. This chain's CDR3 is CASSLGLPNNEQFF. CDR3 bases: TGCGCCAGCAGCTTGGGACTACCTAACAATGAGCAGTTCTTC.

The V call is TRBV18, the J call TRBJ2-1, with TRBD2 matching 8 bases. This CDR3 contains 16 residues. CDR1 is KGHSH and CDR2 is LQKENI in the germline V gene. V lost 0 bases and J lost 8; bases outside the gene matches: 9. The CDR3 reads CASSPPTTGGADEQFF. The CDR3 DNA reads TGTGCCAGCTCACCACCGACTACGGGGGGGGCCGATGAGCAGTTCTTC. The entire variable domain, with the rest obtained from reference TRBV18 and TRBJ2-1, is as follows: NAGVMQNPRHLVRRRGQEARLRCSPMKGHSHVYWYRQLPEEGLKFMVYLQKENIIDESGMPKERFSAEFPKEGPSILRIQQVVRGDSAAYFCASSPPTTGGADEQFFGPGTRLTVL.

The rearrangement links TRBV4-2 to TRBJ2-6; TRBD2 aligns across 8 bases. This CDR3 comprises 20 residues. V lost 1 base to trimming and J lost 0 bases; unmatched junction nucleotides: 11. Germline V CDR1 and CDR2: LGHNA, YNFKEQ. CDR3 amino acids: CASSQAHQSGGSSGANVLTF. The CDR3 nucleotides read TGTGCCAGCAGCCAAGCTCACCAGAGCGGGGGTTCCTCTGGGGCCAACGTCCTGACTTTC.

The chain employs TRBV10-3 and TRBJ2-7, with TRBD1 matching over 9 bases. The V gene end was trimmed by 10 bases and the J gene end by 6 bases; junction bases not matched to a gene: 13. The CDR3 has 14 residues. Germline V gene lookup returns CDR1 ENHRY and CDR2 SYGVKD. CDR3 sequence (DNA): TGTGCCACTACCCTCCCGGGACAGGGCTTCGAGCAGTACTTC. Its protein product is CATTLPGQGFEQYF.

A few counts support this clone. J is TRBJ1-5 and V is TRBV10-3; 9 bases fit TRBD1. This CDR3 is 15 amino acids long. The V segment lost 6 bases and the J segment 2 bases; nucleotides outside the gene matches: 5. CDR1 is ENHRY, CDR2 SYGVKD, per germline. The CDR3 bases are TGTGCCATCAGCCCGGGACAGGGAGGCAATCAGCCCCAGCATTTT. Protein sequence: CAISPGQGGNQPQHF.

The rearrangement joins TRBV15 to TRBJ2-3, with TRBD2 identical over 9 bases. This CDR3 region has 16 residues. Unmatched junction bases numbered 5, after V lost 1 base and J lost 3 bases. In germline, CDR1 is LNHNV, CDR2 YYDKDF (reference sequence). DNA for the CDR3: TGTGCCACCAGCAGAGGGGCTAGCGGGGTGACAGATACGCAGTATTTT. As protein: CATSRGASGVTDTQYF.

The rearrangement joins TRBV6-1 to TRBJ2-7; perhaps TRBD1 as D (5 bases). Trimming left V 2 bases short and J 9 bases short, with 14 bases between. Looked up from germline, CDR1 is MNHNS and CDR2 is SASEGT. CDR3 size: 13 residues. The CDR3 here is CASSERGRNRQYF. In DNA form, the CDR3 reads TGTGCCAGCAGTGAAAGGGGTAGGAACAGGCAGTACTTC.

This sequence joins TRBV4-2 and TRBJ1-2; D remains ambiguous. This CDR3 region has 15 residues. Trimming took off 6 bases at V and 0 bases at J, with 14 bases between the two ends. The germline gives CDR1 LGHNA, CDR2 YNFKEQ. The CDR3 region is CASSRVFQANYGYTF. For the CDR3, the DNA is TGTGCCAGCAGTAGAGTCTTTCAGGCTAACTATGGCTACACCTTC.

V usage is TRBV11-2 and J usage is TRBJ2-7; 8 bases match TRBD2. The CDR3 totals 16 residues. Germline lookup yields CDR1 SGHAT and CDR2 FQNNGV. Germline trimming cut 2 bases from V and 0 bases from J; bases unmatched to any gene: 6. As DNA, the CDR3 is TGTGCCAGCAGCTTAACGGGAGGGCTCCTCTCCTACGAGCAGTACTTC. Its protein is CASSLTGGLLSYEQYF.

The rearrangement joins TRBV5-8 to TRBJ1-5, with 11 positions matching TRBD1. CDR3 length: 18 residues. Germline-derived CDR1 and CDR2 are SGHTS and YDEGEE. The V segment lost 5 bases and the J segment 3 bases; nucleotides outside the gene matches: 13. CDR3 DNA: TGTGCCAGCAGTCACGGACAGGGGGCTTCTAACTTCAATCAGCCCCAGCATTTT. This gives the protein CASSHGQGASNFNQPQHF.

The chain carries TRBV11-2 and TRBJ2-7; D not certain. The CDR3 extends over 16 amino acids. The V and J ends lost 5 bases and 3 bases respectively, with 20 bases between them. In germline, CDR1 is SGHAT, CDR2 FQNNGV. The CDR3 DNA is TGTGCCAGCAGCCCAATCCTCCAGTTGGCTAGCTACGAGCAGTACTTC. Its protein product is CASSPILQLASYEQYF.

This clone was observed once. The CDR3 loop reads CASSSRTGTPRAEAFF. The CDR3 DNA reads TGTGCCAGCAGTTCACGGACAGGGACACCCAGGGCTGAAGCTTTCTTT. The chain has TRBV27 and TRBJ1-1; TRBD1 matches 8 bases. From germline, CDR1 is MNHEY and CDR2 SMNVEV (reference sequence). Losses at the gene ends were 4 bases for V and 6 bases for J; bases not matched to a gene: 13. This CDR3 contains 16 residues.

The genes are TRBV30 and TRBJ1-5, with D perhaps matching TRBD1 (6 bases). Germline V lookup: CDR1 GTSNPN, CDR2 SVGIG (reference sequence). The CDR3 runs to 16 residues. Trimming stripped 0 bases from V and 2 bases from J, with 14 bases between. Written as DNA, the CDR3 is TGTGCCTGGAGTGTACTGGGGGCTTTGGGCAATCAGCCCCAGCATTTT. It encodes CAWSVLGALGNQPQHF.

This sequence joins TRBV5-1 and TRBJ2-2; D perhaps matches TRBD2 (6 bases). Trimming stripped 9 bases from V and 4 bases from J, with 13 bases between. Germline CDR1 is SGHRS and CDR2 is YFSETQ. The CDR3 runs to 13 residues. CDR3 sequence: CAIMTGVTGELFF. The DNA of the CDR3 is TGCGCCATCATGACGGGGGTCACCGGGGAGCTGTTTTTT.

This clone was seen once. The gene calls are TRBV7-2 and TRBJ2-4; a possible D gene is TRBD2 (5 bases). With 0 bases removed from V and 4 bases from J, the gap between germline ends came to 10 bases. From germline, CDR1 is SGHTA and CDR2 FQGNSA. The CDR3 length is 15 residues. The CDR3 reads CASSLAGVVKNIQYF. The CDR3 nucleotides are TGTGCCAGCAGCTTAGCGGGAGTAGTTAAAAACATTCAGTACTTC.

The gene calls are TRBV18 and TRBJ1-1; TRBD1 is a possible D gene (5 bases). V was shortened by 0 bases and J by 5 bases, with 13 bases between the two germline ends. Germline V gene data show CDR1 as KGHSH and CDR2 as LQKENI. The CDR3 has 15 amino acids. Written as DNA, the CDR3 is TGTGCCAGCTCACCACCGTCAGGGCGGAAGACTGAAGCTTTCTTT. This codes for CASSPPSGRKTEAFF.

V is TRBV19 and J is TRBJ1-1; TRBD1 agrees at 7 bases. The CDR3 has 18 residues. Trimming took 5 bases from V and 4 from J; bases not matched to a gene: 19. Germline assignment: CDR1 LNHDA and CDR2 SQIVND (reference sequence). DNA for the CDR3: TGTGCCAGTAGTTTGGGGCCGGGACAGAAACATCAGGGCACTGAAGCTTTCTTT. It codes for CASSLGPGQKHQGTEAFF.

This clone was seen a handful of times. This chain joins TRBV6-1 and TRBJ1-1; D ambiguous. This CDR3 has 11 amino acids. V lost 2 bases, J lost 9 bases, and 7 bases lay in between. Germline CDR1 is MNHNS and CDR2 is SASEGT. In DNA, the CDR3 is TGTGCCAGCAGTGAAACGGAGAAAGCTTTCTTT. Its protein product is CASSETEKAFF.

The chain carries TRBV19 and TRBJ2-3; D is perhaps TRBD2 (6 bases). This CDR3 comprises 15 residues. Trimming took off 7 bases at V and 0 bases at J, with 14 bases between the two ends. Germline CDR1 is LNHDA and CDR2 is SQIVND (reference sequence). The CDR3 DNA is TGTGCCAGTATTTCTAGCGTATCTAGCACAGATACGCAGTATTTT. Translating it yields CASISSVSSTDTQYF. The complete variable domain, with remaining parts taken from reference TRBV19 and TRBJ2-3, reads DGGITQSPKYLFRKEGQNVTLSCEQNLNHDAMYWYRQDPGQGLRLIYYSQIVNDFQKGDIAEGYSVSREKKESFPLTVTSAQKNPTAFYLCASISSVSSTDTQYFGPGTRLTVL.

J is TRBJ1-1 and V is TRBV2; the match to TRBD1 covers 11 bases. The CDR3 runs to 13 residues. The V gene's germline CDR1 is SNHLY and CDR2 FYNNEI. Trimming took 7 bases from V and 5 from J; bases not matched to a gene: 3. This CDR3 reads CASTGQGGTEAFF. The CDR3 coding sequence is TGTGCCAGCACGGGACAGGGGGGTACTGAAGCTTTCTTT.

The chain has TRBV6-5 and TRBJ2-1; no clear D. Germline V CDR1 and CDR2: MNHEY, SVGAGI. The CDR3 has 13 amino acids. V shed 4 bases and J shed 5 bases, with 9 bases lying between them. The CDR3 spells CASSFRIDNEQFF. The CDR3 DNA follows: TGTGCCAGCAGTTTCCGAATAGACAATGAGCAGTTCTTC.